One and the same sample provided the 31 T cell receptor beta chains below, sequenced in a study of cytomegalovirus exposure and HLA in healthy donors. Vbeta (60) and Jbeta (13) primers were used in the PCR. Sequencing was performed with immunoSEQ multiplex PCR; in TCRdb, only in-frame clones are kept and a portion is missing. The table records some 97,000 clones, 84% of them present only once. Sequencing was performed on PBMCs. These receptors all come from a woman between 18 and 29 years old in good health and CMV-seronegative.

This clone was detected only once. The V call is TRBV2, the J call TRBJ2-5; D is possibly TRBD1 (5 bases). Trimming left V 5 bases short and J 4 bases short, with 20 bases between. Germline V gives CDR1 SNHLY, CDR2 FYNNEI. The CDR3 runs to 16 residues. In DNA form, the CDR3 reads TGTGCCAGCAGTTTGGACCCGACAGCCCCGGGAGAGACCCAGTACTTC. It translates to CASSLDPTAPGETQYF.

Of note for this clone: Other DNA sequences in the same sample also yield this CDR3. V is TRBV30 and J is TRBJ2-5; 8 nucleotides match TRBD1. The trim removed 0 bases at V and 1 base at J, leaving 1 base unmatched. Germline V gene lookup returns CDR1 GTSNPN and CDR2 SVGIG (reference sequence). The CDR3 consists of 14 residues. The CDR3 loop reads CAWSVTGGQETQYF. The CDR3 DNA sequence: TGTGCCTGGAGTGTAACAGGGGGCCAAGAGACCCAGTACTTC.

This clone has only one observation. The V call is TRBV19, the J call TRBJ2-3; 7 bases align to TRBD1. Germline CDR1 is LNHDA and CDR2 is SQIVND (reference sequence). This CDR3 is 15 amino acids long. V lost 6 bases to trimming and J lost 2 bases; unmatched junction nucleotides: 8. The DNA for the CDR3 is TGTGCCAGTAGCGAATTGGACAGGCCCACAGATACGCAGTATTTT. Its protein is CASSELDRPTDTQYF.

The chain has TRBV5-4 and TRBJ1-5, with unresolved D. Trimming removed 4 bases at V and 4 bases at J, with 3 bases between. Germline CDR1 SGHNT, CDR2 YYREEE (reference sequence). This CDR3 has 11 amino acids. The CDR3 sequence is CASSQNQPQHF. The CDR3 coding sequence is TGTGCCAGCAGCCAAAATCAGCCCCAGCATTTT.

This sequence joins TRBV28 and TRBJ1-2; perhaps TRBD1 as D (6 bases). The CDR3 contains 12 residues. Germline V CDR1 and CDR2: MDHEN, SYDVKM. V lost 5 bases to trimming and J lost 8 bases, with 12 bases between them. CDR3 in DNA: TGTGCCAGCAGTCCAGGACAGCTAGGCTACACCTTC. Its translation: CASSPGQLGYTF.

The chain is built from TRBV30 and TRBJ1-4; 9 bases are shared with TRBD1. This CDR3 comprises 14 residues. Trimming removed 5 bases from V and 7 bases from J; junction bases left unmatched: 8. Germline assignment: CDR1 GTSNPN and CDR2 SVGIG (reference sequence). The CDR3, as DNA: TGTGCCTGGGGACGGACAGGGGTTCTTGAAAAACTGTTTTTT. It translates to CAWGRTGVLEKLFF.

This chain uses TRBV5-4 with TRBJ2-1, with 9 bases identical to TRBD2. Germline values: CDR1 SGHNT, CDR2 YYREEE (reference sequence). With 0 bases clipped from V and 14 bases from J, the junction kept 6 bases outside the gene matches. CDR3 length: 13 residues. For the CDR3, the DNA is TGTGCCAGCAGCTTGGGACTAGCGGTCGGAGAGTTCTTC. Encoded protein: CASSLGLAVGEFF.

The chain carries TRBV2 and TRBJ1-5; TRBD1 might be the D (6 bases). CDR1 and CDR2 from the germline V gene are SNHLY and FYNNEI. CDR3 size: 13 residues. Trimming took 5 bases from V and 7 from J, leaving 12 bases between them. Here the CDR3 DNA reads TGTGCCAGCAGTCGACAGGACCTCCAGCCCCAGCATTTT. Its protein is CASSRQDLQPQHF.

The chain carries TRBV11-3 and TRBJ2-2; possibly TRBD1 for D (5 bases). Germline V lookup: CDR1 SGHNT, CDR2 YENEEA. The CDR3 has 19 amino acids. Trimming removed 4 bases from V and 6 bases from J, with 27 bases in between. The CDR3 bases are TGTGCCAGCAGCTCCGCTTTTTCCACTGGGGCTTCCCCCCCCGGGGAGCTGTTTTTT. Its protein product is CASSSAFSTGASPPGELFF.

The chain employs TRBV7-9 and TRBJ2-1; 7 nucleotides agree with TRBD2. Germline V gene lookup returns CDR1 SEHNR and CDR2 FQNEAQ (reference sequence). The CDR3 has 13 amino acids. The V segment lost 8 bases and the J segment 0 bases; nucleotides outside the gene matches: 1. CDR3 in DNA: TGTGCCAGCGGGAGGGGCTCCTACAATGAGCAGTTCTTC. Amino acid sequence: CASGRGSYNEQFF.

The V and J genes are TRBV2 and TRBJ2-7, with TRBD1 identical over 8 bases. CDR3 length equals 12 residues. CDR1 and CDR2 from the germline V gene are SNHLY and FYNNEI. Trimming removed 8 bases from V and 3 bases from J; junction bases left unmatched: 3. Here the CDR3 reads CASRDRSYEQYF. CDR3 bases: TGTGCCAGCCGGGACAGGAGCTACGAGCAGTACTTC.

The V gene is TRBV7-8, the J gene TRBJ2-7, with a weak D call TRBD1 (5 bases). CDR1 and CDR2 (germline): SGHVS, FQNEAQ. V lost 5 bases to trimming and J lost 2 bases, with 19 bases between them. The CDR3 is 16 residues long. As DNA, the CDR3 is TGTGCCAGCAGCCCGACACGCTGGGGCAGGGCCTACGAGCAGTACTTC. Protein product: CASSPTRWGRAYEQYF.

This chain uses TRBV4-1 with TRBJ1-3; D gene unclear. V shed 0 bases and J shed 0 bases, with 6 bases lying between them. CDR1 is MGHRA, CDR2 YSYEKL, per germline. The CDR3 has 15 residues. The CDR3 loop reads CASSQDGSSGNTIYF. The DNA for the CDR3 is TGCGCCAGCAGCCAAGACGGGAGCTCTGGAAACACCATATATTTT.

The chain links TRBV11-2 to TRBJ2-1; 10 nucleotides agree with TRBD2. CDR1 is SGHAT and CDR2 is FQNNGV in the germline V gene. The CDR3 length is 17 residues. Trimming took 6 bases from V and 1 from J; bases not matched to a gene: 9. CDR3 nucleotides: TGTGCCAGCAGGGCTAGCGGGGGTCTTGGTTCCTACAATGAGCAGTTCTTC. The encoded protein is CASRASGGLGSYNEQFF.

The rearrangement links TRBV7-9 to TRBJ2-7; a possible D gene is TRBD1 (6 bases). CDR3 length equals 15 residues. Germline loops: CDR1 SEHNR, CDR2 FQNEAQ (reference sequence). V was pared by 5 bases and J by 2 bases, with 16 bases between. DNA of the CDR3: TGTGCCAGCAGCCCGAGACCAGGGGAAACCTACGAGCAGTACTTC. Translation gives CASSPRPGETYEQYF.

The count of this clone is one. This rearrangement joins TRBV25-1 to TRBJ2-2; a possible D gene is TRBD2 (6 bases). CDR1 and CDR2 from the germline V gene are MGHDK and SYGVNS. V lost 1 base and J lost 1, with 10 bases in between. The CDR3 covers 16 residues. The CDR3, as DNA: TGTGCCAGCAGTGAATCGGGGGACCTGAACACCGGGGAGCTGTTTTTT. This encodes CASSESGDLNTGELFF.

This chain uses TRBV25-1 with TRBJ2-7; 10 bases map to TRBD1. The CDR3 has 15 residues. Germline CDR1 MGHDK, CDR2 SYGVNS. Losses at the gene ends were 2 bases for V and 6 bases for J; bases not matched to a gene: 7. The CDR3: CASSELGDRGREQYF. CDR3 bases: TGTGCCAGCAGTGAACTGGGAGACAGGGGGCGCGAGCAGTACTTC.

CDR3 sequence (DNA): TGTGCCAGCAGCTTAGCTGGCACAGGGGGCCAAGAGACCCAGTACTTC. This encodes CASSLAGTGGQETQYF. The gene calls are TRBV7-9 and TRBJ2-5; 8 bases agree with TRBD1. V was clipped by 0 bases and J by 1 base; unmatched bases: 4. Germline values: CDR1 SEHNR, CDR2 FQNEAQ (reference sequence). The CDR3 covers 16 residues.

The rearrangement joins TRBV7-2 to TRBJ2-1; 9 bases are shared with TRBD2. The CDR3 runs to 16 residues. Trimming took 5 bases from V and 7 from J; bases not matched to a gene: 12. Germline assignment: CDR1 SGHTA and CDR2 FQGNSA. The CDR3 region has the DNA TGTGCCAGCAGCACCGACTGGCGGGGGGGTGGAAATGAGCAGTTCTTC. Translated, it gives CASSTDWRGGGNEQFF. The full variable domain, in which reference TRBV7-2 and TRBJ2-1 provide the parts outside the CDR3, is GAGVSQSPSNKVTEKGKDVELRCDPISGHTALYWYRQSLGQGLEFLIYFQGNSAPDKSGLPSDRFSAERTGGSVSTLTIQRTQQEDSAVYLCASSTDWRGGGNEQFFGPGTRLTVL.

For the CDR3, the DNA is TGTGCCAGCAGTTTGGTAGGACAACCCACCGGGGAGCTGTTTTTT. It translates to CASSLVGQPTGELFF. V is TRBV27 and J is TRBJ2-2, with D maybe TRBD1 (5 bases). CDR1 MNHEY and CDR2 SMNVEV come from the germline V gene (reference sequence). V was trimmed by 3 bases and J by 4 bases, leaving 12 bases between them. This CDR3 is built from 15 residues.

This rearrangement joins TRBV27 to TRBJ1-2; D is unresolved. This CDR3 comprises 16 residues. Trimming left V 3 bases short and J 4 bases short, with 18 bases between. Germline V gives CDR1 MNHEY, CDR2 SMNVEV (reference sequence). The CDR3 loop is CASSLGPPAAGYGYTF. The CDR3, as DNA: TGTGCCAGCAGTTTGGGTCCCCCCGCGGCCGGCTATGGCTACACCTTC.

The gene calls are TRBV12-2 and TRBJ1-2; the table's D call TRBD1 went unverified against the DNA. TRBV12-2 is an annotated pseudogene. There are 13 residues in the CDR3. The CDR3 reads CASPPPGAYGYTF. DNA of the CDR3: TGTGCAAGTCCCCCCCCTGGGGCCTATGGCTACACCTTC.

The V gene is TRBV7-8, the J gene TRBJ2-1; 7 bases align to TRBD2. This CDR3 has 14 amino acids. Looked up from germline, CDR1 is SGHVS and CDR2 is FQNEAQ. The V gene end was trimmed by 5 bases and the J gene end by 9 bases; junction bases not matched to a gene: 10. CDR3 in DNA: TGTGCCAGCAGCAAAGCGGGACCCCTGAGTGAGCAGTTCTTC. Its protein is CASSKAGPLSEQFF.

The chain carries TRBV4-1 and TRBJ2-5, with D possibly matching TRBD2 (6 bases). V gave up 3 bases and J gave up 1 base, with 15 bases separating them. Germline CDR1 MGHRA, CDR2 YSYEKL. The CDR3 totals 16 residues. The CDR3 coding sequence is TGCGCCAGCAGCCAGACTCCTTGGCGGGGCCAAGAGACCCAGTACTTC. Protein: CASSQTPWRGQETQYF.

This sequence joins TRBV7-9 and TRBJ2-5, with a tentative D call TRBD1 (5 bases). This CDR3 has 13 amino acids. Trimming took off 6 bases at V and 0 bases at J, with 8 bases between the two ends. Germline CDR1 is SEHNR and CDR2 is FQNEAQ (reference sequence). CDR3 region: CASSSGYQETQYF. DNA for the CDR3: TGTGCCAGCAGTTCAGGGTACCAAGAGACCCAGTACTTC. The full variable domain, with the rest looked up from reference TRBV7-9 and TRBJ2-5, is DTGVSQNPRHKITKRGQNVTFRCDPISEHNRLYWYRQTLGQGPEFLTYFQNEAQLEKSRLLSDRFSAERPKGSFSTLEIQRTEQGDSAMYLCASSSGYQETQYFGPGTRLLVL.

The chain employs TRBV19 and TRBJ2-5; TRBD1 matches at 9 bases. This CDR3 region has 14 residues. The trim removed 4 bases at V and 3 bases at J, leaving 3 bases unmatched. In germline, CDR1 is LNHDA, CDR2 SQIVND (reference sequence). The DNA for the CDR3 is TGTGCCAGTAGTAGGACAGGGGAAAAAGAGACCCAGTACTTC. Its protein product is CASSRTGEKETQYF.

The V gene is TRBV9, the J gene TRBJ2-7; D remains unclear. CDR3 size: 15 residues. In germline, CDR1 is SGDLS, CDR2 YYNGEE. Trimming left V 0 bases short and J 2 bases short, with 12 bases between. This CDR3 reads CASSVVVGVPYEQYF. CDR3 DNA sequence: TGTGCCAGCAGCGTAGTCGTCGGTGTTCCCTACGAGCAGTACTTC.

The V gene is TRBV30, the J gene TRBJ2-1, with D tentatively TRBD1 (7 bases). V lost 2 bases to trimming and J lost 6 bases, with 17 bases between them. The CDR3 is 15 amino acids. From germline, CDR1 is GTSNPN and CDR2 SVGIG (reference sequence). CDR3 bases: TGTGCCTGGAGTAACAGGGGACTTCCCCCCAATGAGCAGTTCTTC. Amino acid sequence: CAWSNRGLPPNEQFF.

The rearrangement uses TRBV18 and TRBJ1-3; 7 bases match TRBD1. Trimming took 3 bases from V and 3 from J; bases not matched to a gene: 8. The CDR3 loop spans 16 amino acids. Germline V gives CDR1 KGHSH, CDR2 LQKENI. The CDR3 loop is CASSPLTGSVGNTIYF. In DNA, the CDR3 is TGTGCCAGCTCACCCCTGACAGGGTCAGTTGGAAACACCATATATTTT.

This clone was counted between two and nine times. V is TRBV6-4 and J is TRBJ2-1; the D is unclear. Germline-derived CDR1 and CDR2 are MRHNA and SNTAGT. The CDR3 covers 13 residues. The ends were cut back, 0 bases at V and 8 bases at J, with 8 bases in the middle. CDR3 in DNA: TGTGCCAGCAGTGACTCTAGTCACGATGAGCAGTTCTTC. Translating it yields CASSDSSHDEQFF.

CDR3 DNA: TGTGCCAGCGGGAACAGGGGGCCCCCCTATGGCTACACCTTC. It encodes CASGNRGPPYGYTF. The J gene is TRBJ1-2, the V gene TRBV19; 9 bases map to TRBD1. This CDR3 is built from 14 residues. Germline V CDR1 and CDR2: LNHDA, SQIVND (reference sequence). V lost 9 bases, J lost 4 bases, and 9 bases stayed unmatched.